Following are 30 T cell receptor beta chains from one sample sequenced in a study of cytomegalovirus exposure and HLA in healthy donors. This PCR relied on a set of 60 Vbeta primers and 13 Jbeta primers. Profiled with immunoSEQ multiplex PCR; TCRdb holds only in-frame clones, not every one. Its table records under 95,000 clones. Sequenced material: PBMCs. The receptor source for this set is a female donor in good health and CMV-seropositive.

The rearrangement links TRBV18 to TRBJ1-2, with TRBD1 as a possible D gene (5 bases). The length of the CDR3 is 18 residues. Germline values: CDR1 KGHSH, CDR2 LQKENI. Trimming left V 4 bases short and J 0 bases short, with 21 bases between. This CDR3 is CASSRSIRDSGANYGYTF. The CDR3 DNA is TGTGCCAGCTCACGAAGTATCCGGGACTCTGGAGCTAACTATGGCTACACCTTC.

The gene calls are TRBV10-3 and TRBJ2-7; 7 nucleotides match TRBD2. The CDR3 runs to 13 residues. V trimming: 4 bases; J trimming: 6 bases; junction bases outside the gene matches: 6. Germline-derived CDR1 and CDR2 are ENHRY and SYGVKD. CDR3 coding DNA: TGTGCCATCAGTGCAGCCAGGGAGGGCGAGCAGTACTTC. Translation gives CAISAAREGEQYF.

This chain connects TRBV15 to TRBJ2-3; no clear D gene. This CDR3 spans 13 amino acids. V lost 5 bases to trimming and J lost 1 base, with 7 bases between them. In germline, CDR1 is LNHNV, CDR2 YYDKDF (reference sequence). The CDR3 nucleotides are TGTGCCACCAGCTTCGCGGGCACAGATACGCAGTATTTT. Its translation is CATSFAGTDTQYF.

The genes are TRBV29-1 and TRBJ1-2; tentatively, D is TRBD1 (6 bases). CDR3 size: 13 residues. Germline CDR1 SQVTM, CDR2 ANQGSEA. Trimming cost V 6 bases and J 4 bases, with 15 bases left between them. This chain's CDR3 is CSVEDSLVYGYTF. The CDR3 DNA reads as TGCAGCGTGGAGGACAGCCTTGTCTATGGCTACACCTTC.

V gene TRBV18 combines with J gene TRBJ2-7, with a weak D call TRBD1 (5 bases). The CDR3 consists of 14 residues. Trimming took off 3 bases at V and 4 bases at J, with 13 bases between the two ends. From germline, CDR1 is KGHSH and CDR2 LQKENI. The CDR3 reads CASSPLEGVYEQYF. As DNA, the CDR3 is TGTGCCAGCTCACCGCTGGAAGGGGTGTACGAGCAGTACTTC. The whole variable domain, remainder taken from reference TRBV18 and TRBJ2-7, is NAGVMQNPRHLVRRRGQEARLRCSPMKGHSHVYWYRQLPEEGLKFMVYLQKENIIDESGMPKERFSAEFPKEGPSILRIQQVVRGDSAAYFCASSPLEGVYEQYFGPGTRLTVT.

The chain carries TRBV18 and TRBJ1-5; D call uncertain. Trimming shortened V by 3 bases and J by 4 bases, and 4 bases separated the two germline ends. The CDR3 is 12 amino acids. Germline CDR1 and CDR2: KGHSH and LQKENI. This chain's CDR3 is CASSPGNQPQHF. CDR3 bases: TGTGCCAGCTCACCCGGTAATCAGCCCCAGCATTTT.

V usage is TRBV5-1 and J usage is TRBJ1-1; D might be TRBD1 (5 bases). Per germline, CDR1 SGHRS and CDR2 YFSETQ. Deletions cut 3 bases from V and 4 bases from J, with 13 bases between. The CDR3 has 14 amino acids. The DNA of the CDR3 is TGCGCCAGCAGCTCGGACATTGTTACCACTGAAGCTTTCTTT. Translation: CASSSDIVTTEAFF. Complete variable domain (other parts from reference TRBV5-1 and TRBJ1-1): KAGVTQTPRYLIKTRGQQVTLSCSPISGHRSVSWYQQTPGQGLQFLFEYFSETQRNKGNFPGRFSGRQFSNSRSEMNVSTLELGDSALYLCASSSDIVTTEAFFGQGTRLTVV.

The chain carries TRBV19 and TRBJ1-5, with TRBD1 matching over 8 bases. J was trimmed by 6 bases and V by 9 bases; bases with no gene match: 4. In germline, CDR1 is LNHDA, CDR2 SQIVND (reference sequence). The length of the CDR3 is 12 residues. Here the CDR3 reads CASDRGAQPQHF. The CDR3, as DNA: TGTGCCAGCGACAGGGGCGCTCAGCCCCAGCATTTT.

J is TRBJ2-7 and V is TRBV7-9; TRBD1 aligns across 8 bases. Germline loops: CDR1 SEHNR, CDR2 FQNEAQ (reference sequence). The CDR3 spans 14 residues. J gave up 5 bases and V 5 bases, and 8 bases lay outside the gene matches. The CDR3 sequence is CASSMTGDAHEQYF. CDR3 coding DNA: TGTGCCAGCAGCATGACAGGGGATGCCCACGAGCAGTACTTC.

V gene TRBV2 combines with J gene TRBJ2-7; D possibly corresponds to TRBD1 (6 bases). Trimming stripped 9 bases from V and 3 bases from J, with 12 bases between. The germline V gene encodes CDR1 SNHLY and CDR2 FYNNEI. This CDR3 has 12 amino acids. CDR3 nucleotide sequence: TGTGCCAGTCACCGGGACAACTACGAGCAGTACTTC. It encodes CASHRDNYEQYF.

This chain joins TRBV5-1 and TRBJ2-2; 8 nucleotides line up with TRBD1. CDR1 SGHRS and CDR2 YFSETQ come from the germline V gene. V gave up 3 bases and J gave up 1 base; unmatched junction bases: 5. The CDR3 spans 16 residues. CDR3 nucleotides: TGCGCCAGCAGCTCCTCTGGGACAGGGAACACCGGGGAGCTGTTTTTT. It codes for CASSSSGTGNTGELFF.

The rearrangement joins TRBV11-2 to TRBJ2-7, with 9 positions matching TRBD1. The length of the CDR3 is 15 residues. V was pared by 5 bases and J by 2 bases, with 7 bases of the junction left unmatched. Germline V gene sequence: CDR1 SGHAT, CDR2 FQNNGV. The CDR3 here is CASSEYRDRAYEQYF. CDR3 coding DNA: TGTGCCAGCAGCGAATACCGGGACAGGGCCTACGAGCAGTACTTC.

The chain has TRBV18 and TRBJ2-5; TRBD2 aligns across 13 bases. Trimming took 7 bases from V and 5 from J; bases not matched to a gene: 7. CDR1 and CDR2 (germline): KGHSH, LQKENI. CDR3 size: 15 residues. The CDR3 DNA sequence: TGTGCCAGCTTACTAGCGGGAGGGCCAGCGGAGACCCAGTACTTC. Protein: CASLLAGGPAETQYF.

The gene calls are TRBV18 and TRBJ1-5, with 10 bases that match TRBD1. CDR3 length: 16 amino acids. The ends lost 3 bases at V and 4 bases at J; junction bases unmatched: 6. In germline, CDR1 is KGHSH, CDR2 LQKENI. The CDR3 nucleotides are TGTGCCAGCTCACCCGGGACAGGGGTAGAAAATCAGCCCCAGCATTTT. It is translated as CASSPGTGVENQPQHF.

The genes are TRBV7-9 and TRBJ2-5; TRBD1 matches at 9 bases. V was pared by 5 bases and J by 3 bases, with 7 bases of the junction left unmatched. The CDR3 is made up of 15 amino acids. Germline lookup yields CDR1 SEHNR and CDR2 FQNEAQ (reference sequence). CDR3 sequence: CASSRLGTGKETQYF. The CDR3 nucleotides read TGTGCCAGCAGCCGCCTAGGGACAGGGAAAGAGACCCAGTACTTC.

DNA for the CDR3: TGCAGCGTTGAATCGACGAAGGGGGACGAGCAGTACTTC. Amino acids: CSVESTKGDEQYF. V gene TRBV29-1 combines with J gene TRBJ2-7, with D possibly matching TRBD1 (6 bases). The V gene lost 2 bases and the J gene lost 5 bases, with 13 bases spanning the gap. The germline V gene encodes CDR1 SQVTM and CDR2 ANQGSEA. CDR3 length equals 13 residues.

Here the CDR3 DNA reads TGTGCTAGTGGTTTGCACCTACAGGGTCCCGGGGAGCTGTTTTTT. As protein: CASGLHLQGPGELFF. The V call is TRBV12-5, the J call TRBJ2-2; TRBD1 is a possible D gene (6 bases). The germline V gene encodes CDR1 LGHNT and CDR2 FRNRAP. There are 15 residues in the CDR3. Trimming left V 2 bases short and J 6 bases short, with 13 bases between.

DNA of the CDR3: TGCGCCAGCTCAGGACAGGGGCCCCCCGGGGAGCTGTTTTTT. Protein sequence: CASSGQGPPGELFF. The V and J genes are TRBV4-1 and TRBJ2-2; 9 bases map to TRBD1. V lost 8 bases and J lost 6; bases outside the gene matches: 7. Germline V gene data show CDR1 as MGHRA and CDR2 as YSYEKL. This CDR3 has 14 amino acids.

This chain connects TRBV29-1 to TRBJ2-1; TRBD2 matches at 7 bases. This CDR3 contains 13 residues. Trimming took 4 bases from V and 4 from J; bases not matched to a gene: 4. The germline gives CDR1 SQVTM, CDR2 ANQGSEA. Written as DNA, the CDR3 is TGCAGCGTTGGGTCGGGGGGTTACAATGAGCAGTTCTTC. This codes for CSVGSGGYNEQFF.

V usage is TRBV5-1 and J usage is TRBJ2-1; no reliable D call. CDR1 and CDR2 (germline): SGHRS, YFSETQ. CDR3 size: 14 residues. Trimming left V 3 bases short and J 4 bases short, with 11 bases between. The CDR3 sequence is CASSYPATYNEQFF. In DNA form, the CDR3 reads TGCGCCAGCAGCTACCCCGCCACATACAATGAGCAGTTCTTC.

The chain links TRBV9 to TRBJ1-4, with 8 bases identical to TRBD1. The V and J ends lost 0 bases and 10 bases, in that order; junction bases with no gene match: 8. CDR1 is SGDLS, CDR2 YYNGEE, per germline. This CDR3 region has 15 residues. The CDR3 DNA reads TGTGCCAGCAGCGTAGAGACAGGGGCCTTTGGAAAACTGTTTTTT. Amino acid sequence: CASSVETGAFGKLFF.

The J gene is TRBJ1-2, the V gene TRBV27, with TRBD1 matching over 8 bases. Germline assignment: CDR1 MNHEY and CDR2 SMNVEV (reference sequence). There are 14 residues in the CDR3. J was trimmed by 7 bases and V by 5 bases; bases with no gene match: 9. As DNA, the CDR3 is TGTGCCAGCAGTCTAGGACAGGGAGGTAGTGGCTACACCTTC. It yields the protein CASSLGQGGSGYTF.

The J gene is TRBJ1-5, the V gene TRBV6-5; maybe TRBD1 (6 bases). CDR1 MNHEY and CDR2 SVGAGI come from the germline V gene. With 0 bases removed from V and 3 bases from J, the gap between germline ends came to 9 bases. This CDR3 is 15 amino acids long. The CDR3 sequence: CASSYSGQHNQPQHF. The CDR3 DNA follows: TGTGCCAGCAGTTACTCGGGACAACACAATCAGCCCCAGCATTTT.

CDR3 loop: CASSFRRQVMNTEAFF. DNA for the CDR3: TGTGCCAGCAGCTTCCGGCGGCAAGTCATGAACACTGAAGCTTTCTTT. J is TRBJ1-1 and V is TRBV5-8; D unclear. The CDR3 has 16 amino acids. Trimming pared 2 bases from V and 0 bases from J, leaving 14 bases between. Germline lookup yields CDR1 SGHTS and CDR2 YDEGEE.

The rearrangement joins TRBV6-5 to TRBJ2-7, with 7 bases aligning to TRBD1. The CDR3 loop spans 14 amino acids. Germline trimming cut 2 bases from V and 3 bases from J; bases unmatched to any gene: 4. Germline loops: CDR1 MNHEY, CDR2 SVGAGI. The CDR3 loop reads CASSYGQGDYEQYF. CDR3 in DNA: TGTGCCAGCAGTTACGGCCAGGGGGACTACGAGCAGTACTTC.

V and J are TRBV6-5 and TRBJ2-7, with D tentatively TRBD1 (6 bases). The CDR3 is 15 amino acids. CDR1 and CDR2 from the germline V gene are MNHEY and SVGAGI. V lost 6 bases to trimming and J lost 2 bases, with 17 bases between them. DNA for the CDR3: TGTGCCAGCAGACCCTCCACAGGGCCAGCCTACGAGCAGTACTTC. This codes for CASRPSTGPAYEQYF.

The genes are TRBV6-5 and TRBJ2-5; 8 bases line up with TRBD1. The DNA matches TRBJ2-7 better at its end, which makes the J call doubtful. In germline, CDR1 is MNHEY, CDR2 SVGAGI. The CDR3 is 14 amino acids. The CDR3 loop is CASSYGQGTYEQYF. The CDR3 region has the DNA TGTGCCAGCAGTTACGGACAGGGAACCTACGAGCAGTACTTC.

In nucleotides, the CDR3 is TGTGCCAGCTCACCAACAGGGGGCGCAGACGAGCAGTACTTC. This sequence encodes CASSPTGGADEQYF. The V gene is TRBV18, the J gene TRBJ2-7, with 9 bases fitting TRBD1. The CDR3 sequence is 14 residues long. Germline CDR1 and CDR2: KGHSH and LQKENI. The ends lost 2 bases at V and 5 bases at J; junction bases unmatched: 4.

The chain is built from TRBV6-5 and TRBJ2-1; 8 bases are shared with TRBD1. The V gene's germline CDR1 is MNHEY and CDR2 SVGAGI. Losses at the gene ends were 2 bases for V and 6 bases for J; bases not matched to a gene: 6. The CDR3 is 15 residues long. CDR3 sequence reads: CASSYETGAPNEQFF. The CDR3 DNA is TGTGCCAGCAGTTACGAGACAGGGGCCCCCAATGAGCAGTTCTTC.

The chain has TRBV10-3 and TRBJ1-3; 10 nucleotides line up with TRBD1. The CDR3 has 16 amino acids. The germline V gene encodes CDR1 ENHRY and CDR2 SYGVKD. The J segment lost 3 bases and the V segment lost 2 bases, leaving 4 bases of the junction unmatched. The CDR3 spells CAISEPGQGIGNTIYF. The CDR3 DNA follows: TGTGCCATCAGTGAGCCGGGACAGGGGATTGGAAACACCATATATTTT.